These 4 T cell receptor beta chains came from one sample sequenced in a study of OX40 agonist ivuxolimab in advanced cancers. Sequencing used immunoSEQ multiplex PCR; TCRdb keeps in-frame clones, though not all of them. The table lists 20,000 to 25,000 clones, around three quarters of them singletons, with more than 15% in the top ten. Material: CD4+ or CD8+ T cells sorted from blood, obtained in a trial of the OX40 agonist ivuxolimab. The receptors stem from an adult with an advanced solid tumor such as melanoma, head and neck, liver or kidney cancer.

This clone was seen only once. The V gene is TRBV6-5, the J gene TRBJ1-1, with TRBD1 identical over 9 bases. The germline V gene has CDR1 MNHEY and CDR2 SVGAGI. The CDR3 totals 13 residues. Losses at the gene ends were 8 bases for V and 5 bases for J; bases not matched to a gene: 6. The CDR3 DNA reads as TGTGCCAGCCAGGGACAGGGTTTAACTGAAGCTTTCTTT. Amino acid sequence: CASQGQGLTEAFF.

A single count supports this clone. Its ends do not fully match the called genes, so a read error is possible. CDR3 sequence: CASSSAWGDEQFF. CDR3 DNA: TGTGCTAGCAGTTCCGCCTGGGGGGATGAGCAGTTCTTC. The chain couples TRBV7-7 to TRBJ2-1; a possible D gene is TRBD2 (6 bases). This CDR3 is built from 13 residues. The germline V gene has CDR1 SSHAT and CDR2 FNYEAQ (reference sequence). Full variable domain (remainder filled in from reference TRBV7-7 and TRBJ2-1): GAGVSQSPRYKVTKRGQDVTLRCDPISSHATLYWYQQALGQGPEFLTYFNYEAQPDKSGLPSDRFSAERPEGSISTLTIQRTEQRDSAMYRCASSSAWGDEQFFGPGTRLTVL.

The chain links TRBV7-8 to TRBJ2-7; D may be TRBD1 (5 bases). This CDR3 region has 12 residues. The germline V gene encodes CDR1 SGHVS and CDR2 FQNEAQ. V lost 6 bases and J 2 bases, leaving 8 bases between the germline ends. The CDR3 nucleotides read TGTGCCAGCAGTCGACAGACCTACGAGCAGTACTTC. Translating it yields CASSRQTYEQYF.

The rearrangement joins TRBV29-1 to TRBJ1-2; no clear D. There are 13 residues in the CDR3. V dropped 2 bases and J dropped 3 bases, with 10 bases sitting between them. From germline, CDR1 is SQVTM and CDR2 ANQGSEA. CDR3 protein: CSVEPGGDYGYTF. For the CDR3, the DNA is TGCAGCGTTGAACCCGGAGGAGACTATGGCTACACCTTC. Drawing the rest from reference TRBV29-1 and TRBJ1-2, the complete variable domain is SAVISQKPSRDICQRGTSLTIQCQVDSQVTMMFWYRQQPGQSLTLIATANQGSEATYESGFVIDKFPISRPNLTFSTLTVSNMSPEDSSIYLCSVEPGGDYGYTFGSGTRLTVV.